The 9 T cell receptor beta chains below were found in one sample sequenced in a study of shared clonotypes between healthy human individuals. Data came from immunoSEQ multiplex PCR; TCRdb stores just in-frame clones and leaves some out. The sample yields roughly 640,000 clones, roughly 97% seen once. The sequencing input was naive CD4+ T cells sorted from blood. Subset denoted: CD45RA+ positively selected. These TCRs come from a woman aged 25 to 39 in good health.

This clone was observed once. The chain is built from TRBV13 and TRBJ2-2; possibly TRBD1 for D (5 bases). The length of the CDR3 is 13 residues. Germline assignment: CDR1 PRHDT and CDR2 FYEKMQ (reference sequence). Trimming removed 4 bases from V and 5 bases from J, with 8 bases in between. In nucleotides, the CDR3 is TGTGCCAGCAGCTACCGACAGACCGGGGAGCTGTTTTTT. Residues: CASSYRQTGELFF.

The J gene is TRBJ1-5, the V gene TRBV2; D uncertain. Deletions cut 0 bases from V and 7 bases from J, with 10 bases between. The CDR3 consists of 14 residues. Germline CDR1 and CDR2: SNHLY and FYNNEI. As DNA, the CDR3 is TGTGCCAGCAGTGAAGCCGTTTGGCAACAGCCCCAGCATTTT. Translating gives CASSEAVWQQPQHF.

V and J are TRBV19 and TRBJ2-4, with 9 bases identical to TRBD1. Germline CDR1 reads LNHDA; CDR2 reads SQIVND (reference sequence). The junction had 14 bases not matched to a gene; V was cut back by 3 bases and J by 2 bases. The CDR3 is 19 residues long. This chain's CDR3 is CASSMGHLRTGVSKNIQYF. The CDR3 DNA is TGTGCCAGTAGTATGGGTCACTTAAGGACAGGGGTTTCCAAAAACATTCAGTACTTC.

The rearrangement joins TRBV10-1 to TRBJ2-2; D not certain. CDR3 size: 15 residues. CDR1 is WNHNN, CDR2 SYGVQD, per germline (reference sequence). The V and J ends lost 3 bases and 6 bases respectively, with 14 bases between them. CDR3 sequence (DNA): TGCGCCAGCAGTGAATCCGGGCCCCAGGCCGGGGAGCTGTTTTTT. The encoded protein is CASSESGPQAGELFF.

The genes are TRBV19 and TRBJ2-3, with TRBD2 matching 7 bases. Germline values: CDR1 LNHDA, CDR2 SQIVND (reference sequence). J gave up 4 bases and V 6 bases, and 4 bases lay outside the gene matches. This CDR3 contains 13 residues. DNA for the CDR3: TGTGCCAGTAGACTAGGACTAGCAGATACGCAGTATTTT. It translates to CASRLGLADTQYF.

This clone was detected only once. This chain joins TRBV2 and TRBJ1-2, with D possibly matching TRBD1 (5 bases). V dropped 8 bases and J dropped 8 bases, with 12 bases sitting between them. Germline CDR1 SNHLY, CDR2 FYNNEI. The CDR3 length is 11 residues. CDR3 loop: CASGDSYGYTF. CDR3 DNA: TGTGCCAGCGGCGACAGCTACGGCTACACCTTC.

The CDR3 spells CASSFTGGTYEQYF. The CDR3, as DNA: TGTGCCAGCAGTTTTACAGGGGGCACCTACGAGCAGTACTTC. The gene calls are TRBV27 and TRBJ2-7; 9 nucleotides agree with TRBD1. The J segment lost 2 bases and the V segment lost 3 bases, leaving 2 bases of the junction unmatched. Looked up from germline, CDR1 is MNHEY and CDR2 is SMNVEV (reference sequence). The CDR3 covers 14 residues.

Only one count was recorded for this clone. This sequence joins TRBV19 and TRBJ1-2; D is unclear. Germline lookup yields CDR1 LNHDA and CDR2 SQIVND (reference sequence). The CDR3 spans 14 residues. Trimming cost V 8 bases and J 4 bases, with 17 bases left between them. The CDR3 DNA is TGTGCCAGTGGAAGGACCCCGGTGGGCTATGGCTACACCTTC. Protein sequence: CASGRTPVGYGYTF. Filled out from reference TRBV19 and TRBJ1-2, the complete variable domain reads DGGITQSPKYLFRKEGQNVTLSCEQNLNHDAMYWYRQDPGQGLRLIYYSQIVNDFQKGDIAEGYSVSREKKESFPLTVTSAQKNPTAFYLCASGRTPVGYGYTFGSGTRLTVV.

With regard to this clone: This same CDR3 is encoded by further DNA sequences in the sample. The chain recombines TRBV4-1 with TRBJ2-1; D is perhaps TRBD2 (6 bases). The CDR3 contains 15 residues. CDR1 is MGHRA, CDR2 YSYEKL, per germline. The V end lost 0 bases, the J end lost 3 bases, and 9 bases lay between the germline ends. The CDR3: CASSQDRDFYNEQFF. The CDR3 bases are TGCGCCAGCAGCCAAGATCGGGACTTCTACAATGAGCAGTTCTTC.